Described below is a single TCR beta chain sequence and its context. The CDR3 does not end in the conserved phenylalanine or tryptophan, so this is likely a read error. No DNA is shown, since the ends of the CDR3 on it are uncertain; the CDR3 is the one TCRdb lists. 13 Jbeta primers and 60 Vbeta primers were used for the PCR. Some clones are missing from TCRdb's copy, which holds only in-frame ones; the method was immunoSEQ multiplex PCR. The sample holds about 150,000 clones; around 80% are singletons and the top ten take approximately 4.8%. This sample was taken from a study of cytomegalovirus exposure and HLA in healthy donors. With termini counted, the CDR3 has 12 amino acids. CDR1 is MNHEY, CDR2 SMNVEV, per germline (reference sequence).

J is TRBJ1-1 and V is TRBV27; the listed D gene, TRBD1, was not tested against the DNA. Sample: PBMCs. This receptor was obtained from a man under 40 in good health. CDR3 sequence: CASSLSGRRPFL.